What follows are 13 T cell receptor beta chains derived from one specimen sequenced in a study of PD-1 blockade in classical Hodgkin lymphoma. Produced via immunoSEQ multiplex PCR; TCRdb's table is partial and in-frame only. The profile covers more than 90,000 clones, with around 89% appearing a single time and 6.6% taken by the ten largest. Relapses following autologous stem cell transplantation were seen in all patients, with brentuximab vedotin exposure varying. Sequences were derived from peripheral blood mononuclear cells (PBMCs), sampled before the second cycle of nivolumab. The receptors stem from a human donor with classical Hodgkin lymphoma.

The chain recombines TRBV19 with TRBJ1-3; D gene ambiguous. The length of the CDR3 is 15 residues. Germline lookup yields CDR1 LNHDA and CDR2 SQIVND (reference sequence). Between the trimmed V and J ends, which lost 10 bases and 0 bases, there was a span of 16 bases. The CDR3 spells CATKVGRNSGNTIYF. Here the CDR3 DNA reads TGTGCCACCAAAGTCGGCAGGAACTCTGGAAACACCATATATTTT.

CDR3 in DNA: TGCGCCAGCAGCCAAAACAGGGGGGACAATTCACCCCTCCACTTT. Protein product: CASSQNRGDNSPLHF. J is TRBJ1-6 and V is TRBV4-3, with 8 nucleotides matching TRBD1. The V gene end was trimmed by 2 bases and the J gene end by 7 bases; junction bases not matched to a gene: 4. The CDR3 contains 15 residues. CDR1 is LGHNA, CDR2 YSLEER, per germline.

This clone was observed a few times. This sequence joins TRBV5-1 and TRBJ2-5; D unresolved. Germline-derived CDR1 and CDR2 are SGHRS and YFSETQ. This CDR3 is built from 13 residues. The V end lost 0 bases, the J end lost 5 bases, and 8 bases lay between the germline ends. CDR3 in DNA: TGCGCCAGCAGCTTGGAAGGCCGGGAGACCCAGTACTTC. It encodes CASSLEGRETQYF.

This rearrangement joins TRBV7-6 to TRBJ2-6; D is uncertain. The germline CDR1 and CDR2 sequences are SGHVS and FNYEAQ. CDR3 size: 16 residues. The V gene lost 1 base and the J gene lost 0 bases, with 7 bases spanning the gap. In DNA form, the CDR3 reads TGTGCCAGCAGCTTAGTTGAAGCCTCTGGGGCCAACGTCCTGACTTTC. Translated, it gives CASSLVEASGANVLTF.

The chain combines TRBV27 with TRBJ2-7; D call uncertain. The ends were cut back, 3 bases at V and 6 bases at J, with 9 bases in the middle. CDR1 is MNHEY, CDR2 SMNVEV, per germline (reference sequence). The CDR3 sequence is 12 residues long. CDR3 bases: TGTGCCAGCAGTTTTGGGCGCGGCGAGCAGTACTTC. It specifies CASSFGRGEQYF.

Here the CDR3 reads CASSLRRGLGYTF. CDR3 sequence (DNA): TGCGCCAGCAGCCTTCGACGGGGCCTCGGCTACACCTTC. The chain carries TRBV5-1 and TRBJ1-2, with a possible D match to TRBD1 (5 bases). Looked up from germline, CDR1 is SGHRS and CDR2 is YFSETQ. The CDR3 totals 13 residues. Trimming pared 4 bases from V and 8 bases from J, leaving 15 bases between.

The genes are TRBV6-5 and TRBJ2-1; 9 nucleotides match TRBD1. The V gene end was trimmed by 6 bases and the J gene end by 4 bases; junction bases not matched to a gene: 7. Germline CDR1 reads MNHEY; CDR2 reads SVGAGI. The CDR3 is 15 amino acids. CDR3 sequence: CASSPGTGTYNEQFF. The CDR3 nucleotides read TGTGCCAGCAGCCCAGGGACAGGGACTTACAATGAGCAGTTCTTC.

This chain joins TRBV6-5 and TRBJ1-1; D is uncertain. Trimming took 2 bases from V and 5 from J, leaving 9 bases between them. The CDR3 has 13 amino acids. CDR1 is MNHEY, CDR2 SVGAGI, per germline. The CDR3 sequence is CASSYRRETEAFF. Written as DNA, the CDR3 is TGTGCCAGCAGTTACAGGAGGGAGACTGAAGCTTTCTTT.

The chain carries TRBV29-1 and TRBJ2-6; D possibly corresponds to TRBD1 (5 bases). Germline lookup yields CDR1 SQVTM and CDR2 ANQGSEA. The germline V and J ends were trimmed by 6 bases and 3 bases, with 9 bases remaining between them. The CDR3 has 13 residues. CDR3 in amino acids: CSVRGSGANVLTF. DNA of the CDR3: TGCAGCGTAAGGGGAAGTGGGGCCAACGTCCTGACTTTC.

The chain combines TRBV12-1 with TRBJ1-1; TRBD1, the table's D call, was not compared with the DNA. TRBV12-1 is listed as a pseudogene. This CDR3 has 18 amino acids. The CDR3 loop reads CASSFHLGTGGKNTEAFF. As DNA, the CDR3 is TGTGCCAGCAGCTTCCACCTCGGGACAGGGGGTAAGAACACTGAAGCTTTCTTT.

The genes are TRBV19 and TRBJ1-1; D is uncertain. The CDR3 sequence is 14 residues long. V gave up 4 bases and J gave up 0 bases, with 9 bases separating them. In germline, CDR1 is LNHDA, CDR2 SQIVND (reference sequence). This CDR3 is CASSRVGVNTEAFF. In DNA, the CDR3 is TGTGCCAGTAGTAGGGTTGGAGTGAACACTGAAGCTTTCTTT.

The chain recombines TRBV6-1 with TRBJ2-7; D perhaps matches TRBD1 (6 bases). The germline V gene has CDR1 MNHNS and CDR2 SASEGT. The V end was cut by 6 bases, the J end by 0 bases, with 15 bases between. CDR3 length: 15 amino acids. The CDR3 is CASSRDRTPSYEQYF. The CDR3 nucleotides are TGTGCCAGCAGCCGCGACAGGACCCCCTCCTACGAGCAGTACTTC.

The chain is built from TRBV28 and TRBJ1-2; maybe TRBD1 (5 bases). Trimming removed 4 bases at V and 6 bases at J, with 9 bases between. CDR1 is MDHEN and CDR2 is SYDVKM in the germline V gene. The CDR3 totals 12 residues. CDR3 coding DNA: TGTGCCAGCAGTTGGGACGTGGATGGCTACACCTTC. This encodes CASSWDVDGYTF.